The text below deals with one TCR beta chain. The data are from a study of shared clonotypes between healthy human individuals. Across the study: CD8 memory received one plate per donor, CD8 naive two, CD4 memory three and CD4 naive three.

Data came from immunoSEQ multiplex PCR; TCRdb stores just in-frame clones and leaves some out. The table shows roughly 1,100,000 clones, with roughly 80% occurring only once. The sequence was obtained from a young man in good health. The material sequenced was memory CD4+ T cells sorted from blood. Subset described: CD45RA-negative fraction.

In nucleotides, the CDR3 is TGCAGCGTTGCCTTACCCCTAGGACAGAACACTGAAGCTTTCTTT. This sequence encodes CSVALPLGQNTEAFF. The rearrangement uses TRBV29-1 and TRBJ1-1; maybe TRBD1 (5 bases). This CDR3 is 15 amino acids long. V lost 4 bases, J lost 1 base, and 16 bases lay in between. Germline V gives CDR1 SQVTM, CDR2 ANQGSEA.